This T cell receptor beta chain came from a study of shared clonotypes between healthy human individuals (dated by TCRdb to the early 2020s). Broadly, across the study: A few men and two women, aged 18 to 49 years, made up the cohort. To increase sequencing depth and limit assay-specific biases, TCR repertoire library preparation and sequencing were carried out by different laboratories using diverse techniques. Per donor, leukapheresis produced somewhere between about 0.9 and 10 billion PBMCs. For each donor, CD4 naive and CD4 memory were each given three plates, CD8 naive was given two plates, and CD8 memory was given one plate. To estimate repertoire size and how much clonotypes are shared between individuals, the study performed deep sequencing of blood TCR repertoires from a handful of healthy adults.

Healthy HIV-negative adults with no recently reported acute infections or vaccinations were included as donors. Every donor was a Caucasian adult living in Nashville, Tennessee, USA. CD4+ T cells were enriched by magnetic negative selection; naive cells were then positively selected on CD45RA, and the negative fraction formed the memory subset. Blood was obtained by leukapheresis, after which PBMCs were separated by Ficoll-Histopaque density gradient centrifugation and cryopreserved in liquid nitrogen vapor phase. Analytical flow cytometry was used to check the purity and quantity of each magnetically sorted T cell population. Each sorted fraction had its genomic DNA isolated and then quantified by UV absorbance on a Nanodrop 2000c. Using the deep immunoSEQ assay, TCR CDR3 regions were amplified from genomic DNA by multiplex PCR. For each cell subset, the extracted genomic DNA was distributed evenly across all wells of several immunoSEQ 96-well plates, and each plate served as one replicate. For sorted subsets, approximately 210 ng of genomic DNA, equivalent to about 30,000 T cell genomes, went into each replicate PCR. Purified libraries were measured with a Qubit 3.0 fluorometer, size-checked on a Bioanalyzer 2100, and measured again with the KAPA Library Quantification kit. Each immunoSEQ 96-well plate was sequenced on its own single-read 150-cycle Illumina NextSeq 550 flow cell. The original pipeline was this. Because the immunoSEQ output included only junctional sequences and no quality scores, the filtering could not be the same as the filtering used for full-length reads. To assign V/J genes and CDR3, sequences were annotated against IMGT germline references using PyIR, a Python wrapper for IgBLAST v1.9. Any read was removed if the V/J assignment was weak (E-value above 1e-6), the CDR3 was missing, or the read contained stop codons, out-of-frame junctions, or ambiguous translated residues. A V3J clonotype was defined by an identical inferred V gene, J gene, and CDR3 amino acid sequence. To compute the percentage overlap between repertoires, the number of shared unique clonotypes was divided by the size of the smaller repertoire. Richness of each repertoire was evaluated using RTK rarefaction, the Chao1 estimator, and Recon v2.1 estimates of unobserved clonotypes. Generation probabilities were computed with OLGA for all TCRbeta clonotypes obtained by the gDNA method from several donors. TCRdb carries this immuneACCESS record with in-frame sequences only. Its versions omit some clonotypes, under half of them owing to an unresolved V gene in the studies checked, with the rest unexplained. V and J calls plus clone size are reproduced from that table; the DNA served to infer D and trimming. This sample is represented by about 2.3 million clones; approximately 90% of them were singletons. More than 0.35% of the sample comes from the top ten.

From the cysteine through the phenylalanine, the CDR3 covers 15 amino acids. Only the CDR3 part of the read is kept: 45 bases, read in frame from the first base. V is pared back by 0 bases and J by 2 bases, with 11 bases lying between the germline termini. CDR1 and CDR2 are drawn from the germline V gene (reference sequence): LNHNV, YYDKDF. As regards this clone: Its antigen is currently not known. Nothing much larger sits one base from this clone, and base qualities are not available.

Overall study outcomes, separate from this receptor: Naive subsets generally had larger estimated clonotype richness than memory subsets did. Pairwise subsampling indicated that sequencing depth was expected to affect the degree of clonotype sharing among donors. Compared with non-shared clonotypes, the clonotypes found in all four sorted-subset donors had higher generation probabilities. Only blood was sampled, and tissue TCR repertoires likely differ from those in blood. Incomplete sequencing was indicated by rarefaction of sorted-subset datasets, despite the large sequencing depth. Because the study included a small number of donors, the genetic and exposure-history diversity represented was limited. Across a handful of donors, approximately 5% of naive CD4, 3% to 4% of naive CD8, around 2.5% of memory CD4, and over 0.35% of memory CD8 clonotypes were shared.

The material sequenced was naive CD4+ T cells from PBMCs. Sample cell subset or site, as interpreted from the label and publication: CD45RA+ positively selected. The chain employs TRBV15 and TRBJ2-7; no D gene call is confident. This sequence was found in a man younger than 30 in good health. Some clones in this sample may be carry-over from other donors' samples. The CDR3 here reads CATSRDLQRTYEQYF. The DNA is TGTGCCACCAGCAGAGATCTGCAGAGAACCTACGAGCAGTACTTC.